What follows are 31 T cell receptor beta chains derived from one specimen sequenced in a study of graft-versus-host responses after intestinal transplantation. The protocol was immunoSEQ multiplex PCR, while the TCRdb copy is restricted to in-frame clones and leaves out a portion. Of roughly 25,000 clones detected, roughly 86% appear once; the ten largest clones hold about 0.93%. No antigen has been identified for these receptors. The sample in question was unstimulated CD8+ T cells sorted from spleen or lymph node cells, obtained before transplant. These receptor sequences come from a human donor who was the organ donor for an intestinal transplant.

This sequence joins TRBV15 and TRBJ2-1; 8 bases fit TRBD2. Germline lookup yields CDR1 LNHNV and CDR2 YYDKDF (reference sequence). Trimming removed 7 bases from V and 7 bases from J; junction bases left unmatched: 3. This CDR3 comprises 12 residues. In DNA, the CDR3 is TGTGCCACCATGTCGGGGGGGAATGAGCAGTTCTTC. Translated, it gives CATMSGGNEQFF.

The chain combines TRBV5-6 with TRBJ1-1; D may be TRBD1 (5 bases). Germline V gene sequence: CDR1 SGHDT, CDR2 YYEEEE. Trimming took 4 bases from V and 4 from J, leaving 8 bases between them. The CDR3 length is 12 residues. Here the CDR3 DNA reads TGTGCCAGCAGCGCGGGGGGCACTGAAGCTTTCTTT. Encoded protein: CASSAGGTEAFF.

This chain uses TRBV9 with TRBJ1-6; D uncertain. The germline V gene has CDR1 SGDLS and CDR2 YYNGEE. The germline V and J ends were trimmed by 3 bases and 9 bases, with 13 bases remaining between them. The length of the CDR3 is 14 residues. CDR3 DNA: TGTGCCAGCAGCGCGGCGGAGTTAGGTTCACCCCTCCACTTT. Amino acid sequence: CASSAAELGSPLHF.

The J gene is TRBJ2-7, the V gene TRBV6-5, with 7 nucleotides matching TRBD2. Looked up from germline, CDR1 is MNHEY and CDR2 is SVGAGI. CDR3 length equals 16 residues. V lost 0 bases, J lost 4 bases, and 9 bases stayed unmatched. CDR3 sequence: CASSYSIAGGRYEQYF. The CDR3 nucleotides are TGTGCCAGCAGTTACTCGATAGCGGGCGGTAGGTACGAGCAGTACTTC.

V is TRBV2 and J is TRBJ1-5; D is undetermined. The germline V and J ends were trimmed by 0 bases and 1 base, with 7 bases remaining between them. CDR3 length: 15 amino acids. CDR1 and CDR2 from the germline V gene are SNHLY and FYNNEI. This CDR3 is CASSEAQRSNQPQHF. The CDR3 nucleotides read TGTGCCAGCAGTGAAGCGCAAAGAAGCAATCAGCCCCAGCATTTT.

This chain joins TRBV6-5 and TRBJ1-4; 8 bases match TRBD1. The CDR3 is made up of 14 amino acids. The ends lost 4 bases at V and 8 bases at J; junction bases unmatched: 6. Germline V gives CDR1 MNHEY, CDR2 SVGAGI. CDR3: CASSSDREGEKLFF. CDR3 nucleotide sequence: TGTGCCAGCAGTTCGGACAGGGAAGGAGAAAAACTGTTTTTT.

This chain joins TRBV5-4 and TRBJ1-2; a weak D match, TRBD1 (5 bases). This CDR3 has 12 residues. V lost 3 bases to trimming and J lost 2 bases, with 5 bases between them. Per germline, CDR1 SGHNT and CDR2 YYREEE (reference sequence). In nucleotides, the CDR3 is TGTGCCAGCAGCTGGACAAACTATGGCTACACCTTC. This gives the protein CASSWTNYGYTF.

This sequence joins TRBV11-2 and TRBJ1-1; D ambiguous. Germline values: CDR1 SGHAT, CDR2 FQNNGV. CDR3 length: 13 amino acids. With 1 base removed from V and 5 bases from J, the gap between germline ends came to 8 bases. CDR3 sequence: CASSLVSWTEAFF. The CDR3, as DNA: TGTGCCAGCAGCTTAGTCAGTTGGACTGAAGCTTTCTTT.

The V gene is TRBV13, the J gene TRBJ1-1, with a tentative D call TRBD1 (6 bases). Trimming shortened V by 3 bases and J by 8 bases, and 10 bases separated the two germline ends. Germline V gene sequence: CDR1 PRHDT, CDR2 FYEKMQ (reference sequence). There are 12 residues in the CDR3. The CDR3 DNA reads as TGTGCCAGCAGCTTGGGGGGGGCGGAAGCTTTCTTT. Amino acids: CASSLGGAEAFF. Drawing the rest from reference TRBV13 and TRBJ1-1, the complete variable domain is AAGVIQSPRHLIKEKRETATLKCYPIPRHDTVYWYQQGPGQDPQFLISFYEKMQSDKGSIPDRFSAQQFSDYHSELNMSSLELGDSALYFCASSLGGAEAFFGQGTRLTVV.

The J gene is TRBJ1-6, the V gene TRBV4-3; D not certain. Deletions cut 3 bases from V and 6 bases from J, with 15 bases between. Germline CDR1 is LGHNA and CDR2 is YSLEER. The CDR3 extends over 16 amino acids. The DNA for the CDR3 is TGCGCCAGCAGCCAGGGCCGAGCCCTGTTTAATTCACCCCTCCACTTT. Its translation: CASSQGRALFNSPLHF.

The chain uses TRBV4-3 and TRBJ2-3; D not resolved. The germline gives CDR1 LGHNA, CDR2 YSLEER. V was pared by 1 base and J by 2 bases, with 7 bases between. CDR3 length: 14 amino acids. The CDR3 loop reads CASSQVYPTDTQYF. Here the CDR3 DNA reads TGCGCCAGCAGCCAAGTCTACCCCACAGATACGCAGTATTTT.

The chain links TRBV4-1 to TRBJ1-1; the D gene is possibly TRBD1 (5 bases). The ends were cut back, 4 bases at V and 1 base at J, with 13 bases in the middle. The CDR3 consists of 15 residues. Germline CDR1 reads MGHRA; CDR2 reads YSYEKL. CDR3 amino acids: CASSPSRTTNTEAFF. The DNA of the CDR3 is TGCGCCAGCAGCCCATCTAGGACAACGAACACTGAAGCTTTCTTT.

The CDR3 region has the DNA TGTGCCAGCAGCCCGGGACTGACCACGGGGACAGGGGCCGAGCAGTACTTC. It translates to CASSPGLTTGTGAEQYF. The chain employs TRBV13 and TRBJ2-7; 10 bases align to TRBD1. Looked up from germline, CDR1 is PRHDT and CDR2 is FYEKMQ (reference sequence). This CDR3 contains 17 residues. The ends lost 5 bases at V and 6 bases at J; junction bases unmatched: 16.

The J gene is TRBJ2-5, the V gene TRBV7-9, with a possible D match to TRBD2 (6 bases). The DNA end is more similar to TRBJ2-7, so the J call may be wrong. This CDR3 contains 11 residues. Germline V gene lookup returns CDR1 SEHNR and CDR2 FQNEAQ (reference sequence). CDR3 region: CAVAASYEQYF. Written as DNA, the CDR3 is TGTGCAGTAGCGGCCTCCTACGAGCAGTACTTC.

The chain links TRBV7-6 to TRBJ2-7; 9 nucleotides match TRBD2. The CDR3 totals 15 residues. CDR1 and CDR2 (germline): SGHVS, FNYEAQ. V lost 4 bases and J lost 6; bases outside the gene matches: 10. The CDR3 loop reads CASSSLAGVVSEQYF. CDR3 nucleotides: TGTGCCAGCAGCTCATTAGCGGGAGTTGTATCCGAGCAGTACTTC.

CDR3 in DNA: TGTGCCAGCAGTTTGGGGGGGGCACCCTACGAGCAGTACTTC. Residues: CASSLGGAPYEQYF. This rearrangement joins TRBV27 to TRBJ2-7; D is perhaps TRBD2 (7 bases). CDR3 size: 14 residues. Between the trimmed V and J ends, which lost 3 bases and 2 bases, there was a span of 11 bases. CDR1 is MNHEY, CDR2 SMNVEV, per germline (reference sequence).

The chain couples TRBV2 to TRBJ2-1; D perhaps matches TRBD1 (6 bases). V was cut by 2 bases and J by 6 bases, with 17 bases left in between. The germline V gene encodes CDR1 SNHLY and CDR2 FYNNEI. CDR3 length: 16 residues. As DNA, the CDR3 is TGTGCCAGCAGTGAAATGGGGGCAGGGATGGGCAATGAGCAGTTCTTC. Protein product: CASSEMGAGMGNEQFF. Full variable domain (remainder filled in from reference TRBV2 and TRBJ2-1): EPEVTQTPSHQVTQMGQEVILRCVPISNHLYFYWYRQILGQKVEFLVSFYNNEISEKSEIFDDQFSVERPDGSNFTLKIRSTKLEDSAMYFCASSEMGAGMGNEQFFGPGTRLTVL.

V gene TRBV4-1 combines with J gene TRBJ2-3, with D uncertain. V was pared by 4 bases and J by 6 bases, with 11 bases between. The germline CDR1 and CDR2 sequences are MGHRA and YSYEKL. This CDR3 contains 13 residues. CDR3 coding DNA: TGCGCCAGCAGCCTTCTCGCGTTGGATACGCAGTATTTT. Amino acid sequence: CASSLLALDTQYF.

This clone is a singleton in its sample. The chain is built from TRBV5-1 and TRBJ2-5; D is unclear. Germline assignment: CDR1 SGHRS and CDR2 YFSETQ. Trimming left V 0 bases short and J 0 bases short, with 3 bases between. The CDR3 has 13 residues. CDR3 in DNA: TGCGCCAGCAGCTTGGCCTACCAAGAGACCCAGTACTTC. This encodes CASSLAYQETQYF.

The chain links TRBV5-6 to TRBJ2-7, with no clear D. V was pared by 3 bases and J by 7 bases, with 8 bases between. Germline V gives CDR1 SGHDT, CDR2 YYEEEE. The CDR3 is 11 amino acids. The CDR3 is CASSSFTEQYF. The CDR3, as DNA: TGTGCCAGCAGCTCGTTTACTGAGCAGTACTTC.

This clone was found a few times. The V gene is TRBV27, the J gene TRBJ1-2; TRBD1 matches 8 bases. The CDR3 consists of 16 residues. Trimming cost V 5 bases and J 6 bases; bases outside gene matches: 14. CDR1 MNHEY and CDR2 SMNVEV come from the germline V gene (reference sequence). The CDR3 DNA reads as TGTGCCAGCAGTCGAGATTGGACAGGGAGTGTCAATGGCTACACCTTC. Encoded protein: CASSRDWTGSVNGYTF.

The chain links TRBV15 to TRBJ1-2, with 7 nucleotides matching TRBD1. The V and J ends lost 0 bases and 2 bases, in that order; junction bases with no gene match: 12. Germline values: CDR1 LNHNV, CDR2 YYDKDF (reference sequence). The CDR3 loop spans 18 amino acids. The DNA of the CDR3 is TGTGCCACCAGCAGAGATAGGGGACCAGGGGGATTCAACTATGGCTACACCTTC. This translates into CATSRDRGPGGFNYGYTF.

The gene calls are TRBV21-1 and TRBJ2-3. TRBV21-1 represents a pseudogene. The CDR3 is made up of 17 amino acids. The CDR3 region is CASSHEVATVMQDTQYF. CDR3 nucleotide sequence: TGTGCCAGCAGTCACGAGGTGGCTACAGTCATGCAAGATACGCAGTATTTT.

This clone was observed a handful of times. V and J are TRBV27 and TRBJ1-1, with D uncertain. The V gene lost 2 bases and the J gene lost 1 base, with 8 bases spanning the gap. CDR3 length: 14 residues. The germline CDR1 and CDR2 sequences are MNHEY and SMNVEV (reference sequence). CDR3 sequence: CASSLEGGNTEAFF. As DNA, the CDR3 is TGTGCCAGCAGTTTAGAAGGCGGGAACACTGAAGCTTTCTTT.

V gene TRBV27 combines with J gene TRBJ1-1, with a tentative D call TRBD1 (5 bases). V was clipped by 6 bases and J by 6 bases, with 17 bases between them. This CDR3 is built from 14 residues. Germline CDR1 reads MNHEY; CDR2 reads SMNVEV (reference sequence). The CDR3 DNA follows: TGTGCCAGCAGCGGGACCCCCGCGTTCTCTGAAGCTTTCTTT. Translated, it gives CASSGTPAFSEAFF.

The DNA for the CDR3 is TGTGCCAGCAGCCAGTACAGGGTGGGATATAATTCACCCCTCCACTTT. As protein: CASSQYRVGYNSPLHF. The chain links TRBV7-2 to TRBJ1-6; possible D gene TRBD1, 6 bases. The CDR3 covers 16 residues. Germline values: CDR1 SGHTA, CDR2 FQGNSA. With 5 bases removed from V and 4 bases from J, the gap between germline ends came to 15 bases.

This chain uses TRBV5-1 with TRBJ2-7, with D perhaps matching TRBD2 (7 bases). The V gene lost 2 bases and the J gene lost 0 bases, with 12 bases spanning the gap. This CDR3 has 15 residues. Per germline, CDR1 SGHRS and CDR2 YFSETQ. CDR3 sequence: CASSLRGGPSYEQYF. In nucleotides, the CDR3 is TGCGCCAGCAGCTTACGCGGGGGCCCCTCCTACGAGCAGTACTTC.

The chain links TRBV25-1 to TRBJ2-7; no firm D call. The CDR3 covers 14 residues. The germline gives CDR1 MGHDK, CDR2 SYGVNS. V dropped 5 bases and J dropped 0 bases, with 11 bases sitting between them. CDR3 DNA: TGTGCCAGCAGTATCACGGAGAGCTCCTACGAGCAGTACTTC. It codes for CASSITESSYEQYF.

CDR3 DNA: TGTGCCAGCAGCTTCTCAGCGGGGGGCTCCTACAATGAGCAGTTCTTC. It specifies CASSFSAGGSYNEQFF. V gene TRBV11-2 combines with J gene TRBJ2-1; 9 nucleotides match TRBD2. After removal of 3 bases from V and 0 bases from J, the junction contained 3 bases not matched to a gene. Germline V gene sequence: CDR1 SGHAT, CDR2 FQNNGV. This CDR3 is 16 amino acids long.

This sequence joins TRBV7-8 and TRBJ1-5, with 11 bases aligning to TRBD1. V gave up 3 bases and J gave up 6 bases; unmatched junction bases: 7. The germline V gene encodes CDR1 SGHVS and CDR2 FQNEAQ. The CDR3 length is 16 residues. The CDR3 DNA is TGTGCCAGCAGCTTGGGAACCGGGACAGGGGGTCAGCCCCAGCATTTT. This sequence encodes CASSLGTGTGGQPQHF.

This clone came up once. The gene calls are TRBV4-1 and TRBJ2-5; 11 bases are a match to TRBD2. J was trimmed by 5 bases and V by 0 bases; bases with no gene match: 14. The CDR3 has 19 amino acids. Germline V CDR1 and CDR2: MGHRA, YSYEKL. The CDR3 protein is CASSQDLASGRLKGETQYF. The CDR3 DNA follows: TGCGCCAGCAGCCAAGATCTGGCTAGCGGGAGGTTAAAAGGGGAGACCCAGTACTTC.